This TCR beta chain was observed in a study of OX40 agonist ivuxolimab in advanced cancers. Study as a whole: An anti-OX40 (CD134) antibody with agonistic activity, ivuxolimab, was administered to patients. Every 2 weeks, patients got intravenous ivuxolimab at one of six dose levels (0.01-10 mg/kg).

The CDR3 length is 15 residues. Trimming removed 0 bases from V and 4 bases from J; junction bases left unmatched: 5. Per germline, CDR1 MGHRA and CDR2 YSYEKL. TCRdb's table, derived via immunoSEQ multiplex PCR, lists solely in-frame clones and lacks some. The profile shows 43,000 or so clones, 70% to 90% of them singletons. The sequencing used CD4+ or CD8+ T cells sorted from blood, collected in a trial of the OX40 agonist ivuxolimab. The receptor's source is an adult with an advanced solid tumor such as melanoma, head and neck, liver or kidney cancer. This chain links TRBV4-1 with TRBJ2-7; the match to TRBD1 covers 8 bases. The CDR3 loop reads CASSQDTGGGYEQYF. In DNA, the CDR3 is TGCGCCAGCAGCCAAGATACAGGGGGTGGGTACGAGCAGTACTTC.